Listed below are T cell receptor beta chains from one sample, sequenced in a study of cytomegalovirus exposure and HLA in healthy donors. Sequencing used immunoSEQ multiplex PCR; TCRdb keeps in-frame clones, though not all of them. Among about 120,000 clones, about four fifths were seen once, and the ten largest hold around 8%. What was sequenced was PBMCs. Every receptor here comes from a female donor in good health and CMV-seropositive. Both conserved end residues are part of each CDR3. A D gene is named only where the DNA matches it firmly. Where a row states a size, it is once, few, many or the class of an expanded clone; other rows omit it.

j_call clone_size d_call v_call cdr3_aa cdr3_nt
TRBJ2-3 once TRBD2 TRBV6-4 CASSDGTSDPTDTQYF TGTGCCAGCAGTGACGGGACTAGCGATCCCACAGATACGCAGTATTTT
TRBJ2-5 NA NA TRBV7-2 CASSLEKGVWETQYF TGTGCCAGCAGCTTAGAAAAGGGGGTGTGGGAGACCCAGTACTTC
TRBJ1-1 NA TRBD1 TRBV2 CASSITGTGTLNTEAFF TGTGCCAGCAGTATCACCGGGACAGGTACCCTGAACACTGAAGCTTTCTTT
TRBJ2-1 NA TRBD2 TRBV5-1 CASSLGTSGGSEQFF TGCGCCAGCAGCTTGGGGACTAGCGGGGGGAGTGAGCAGTTCTTC
TRBJ2-2 NA NA TRBV27 CASSSVGAGKTGELFF TGTGCCAGCAGTTCGGTGGGGGCCGGGAAGACCGGGGAGCTGTTTTTT
TRBJ1-1 NA TRBD1 TRBV6-6 CASRQTGGRSEAFF TGTGCCAGCAGACAGACAGGGGGCAGGTCTGAAGCTTTCTTT
TRBJ2-2 NA TRBD1 TRBV18 CASSPGTGHTGELFF TGTGCCAGCTCACCCGGGACAGGGCACACCGGGGAGCTGTTTTTT
TRBJ2-7 NA TRBD2 TRBV7-2 CASSLDLAGGSEQYF TGTGCCAGCAGCTTAGACCTAGCGGGGGGTTCCGAGCAGTACTTC
TRBJ1-1 NA NA TRBV7-8 CASSLEGQNTEAFF TGTGCCAGCAGCTTAGAGGGACAGAACACTGAAGCTTTCTTT
TRBJ2-2 NA TRBD2 TRBV7-3 CASSLMASGGQTGELFF TGTGCCAGCAGCTTAATGGCTAGCGGGGGGCAGACCGGGGAGCTGTTTTTT
TRBJ2-5 NA NA TRBV19 CASSPGNMYQETQYF TGTGCCAGTAGTCCAGGGAACATGTACCAAGAGACCCAGTACTTC
TRBJ2-2 NA NA TRBV5-4 CASSQYTGELFF TGTGCCAGCAGCCAGTACACCGGGGAGCTGTTTTTT
TRBJ1-2 NA NA TRBV7-9 CASSLPGQLYGYTF TGTGCCAGCAGCTTACCAGGACAGCTCTATGGCTACACCTTC
TRBJ2-7 NA NA TRBV7-9 CASSQNPGAGAISYEQYF TGTGCCAGCAGCCAAAATCCGGGGGCGGGGGCCATCTCCTACGAGCAGTACTTC